The clone carrying this TCR beta chain was counted between two and nine times. Its antigen is currently unknown. The germline gives CDR1 MNHEY, CDR2 SVGAGI. V gave up 3 bases and J gave up 8 bases; unmatched junction bases: 10. The CDR3 length is 15 residues. The source of the sample is a study of cytomegalovirus exposure and HLA in healthy donors. Overall study results and limits: 150 to 200 TCR beta chains were listed as cytomegalovirus-associated. A later analysis revealed that TCR association rates differed between HLA loci, peaking at DRB1 and bottoming out at HLA-C. Later on, a genetic analysis was performed. It linked a missense variant in DCLRE1C with V- and J-gene trimming of TCR beta. Rarity characterized most TCR sequences, yet some public TCRs appeared in many donors.

The primer mix had 60 Vbeta and 13 Jbeta primers. Sequencing was performed with immunoSEQ multiplex PCR; in TCRdb, only in-frame clones are kept and a portion is missing. Among under 150,000 clones listed, around 60% were seen once. Sequenced input: PBMCs. The chain has TRBV6-5 and TRBJ2-1; 7 nucleotides match TRBD1. This receptor was identified in a woman between 40 and 55 years old in good health and CMV-seropositive. The CDR3 loop is CASSYKGGLAHEQFF. DNA for the CDR3: TGTGCCAGCAGTTATAAAGGGGGCCTCGCCCATGAGCAGTTCTTC.